Below, 13 T cell receptor beta chains from the same sample are listed, as sequenced in a study of beta chain features in type 1 diabetes. Every bit of the isolated RNA underwent reverse transcription, so sequencing read expressed TCRB transcripts. Only in-frame clones appear in the TCRdb table, and some are missing; sequencing was by immunoSEQ multiplex PCR. The sample contains 200,000 to 300,000 clones, around 21% of which appear only once. These receptors have no known antigen. Whole-study findings and limits: All four CD4+ subsets from Type 1 diabetes patients carried moderately but significantly shorter TCRB CDR3s.

Input material: naive CD4+ T cells from blood. The receptors here all came from a woman in her 40s with type 1 diabetes.

Details on this clone: Other DNA sequences of this sample code for an identical CDR3. The gene calls are TRBV9 and TRBJ1-2, with TRBD1 matching 8 bases. The germline gives CDR1 SGDLS, CDR2 YYNGEE. The CDR3 spans 13 residues. The junction had 0 bases not matched to a gene; V was cut back by 0 bases and J by 5 bases. This CDR3 reads CASSVGQGYGYTF. CDR3 coding DNA: TGTGCCAGCAGCGTAGGACAGGGGTATGGCTACACCTTC.

The V call is TRBV5-1, the J call TRBJ2-7; 8 nucleotides agree with TRBD2. Germline trimming cut 0 bases from V and 2 bases from J; bases unmatched to any gene: 1. The germline V gene encodes CDR1 SGHRS and CDR2 YFSETQ. This CDR3 comprises 14 residues. CDR3 in DNA: TGCGCCAGCAGCTTGGAAGCGGGAGCCTACGAGCAGTACTTC. Its translation is CASSLEAGAYEQYF.

The J gene is TRBJ2-5, the V gene TRBV5-1, with unresolved D. The germline CDR1 and CDR2 sequences are SGHRS and YFSETQ. Trimming removed 0 bases at V and 3 bases at J, with 6 bases between. This CDR3 contains 13 residues. The CDR3 bases are TGCGCCAGCAGCTTGGGGGCCAAAGAGACCCAGTACTTC. As protein: CASSLGAKETQYF.

Notes on this clone: Other nucleotide sequences from this sample produce the same CDR3. The V and J genes are TRBV30 and TRBJ1-5; D possibly corresponds to TRBD1 (6 bases). Germline V lookup: CDR1 GTSNPN, CDR2 SVGIG (reference sequence). The CDR3 is 15 amino acids. The V end lost 0 bases, the J end lost 2 bases, and 11 bases lay between the germline ends. The CDR3 DNA is TGTGCCTGGAGTGTACAGGGTCTCGGCAATCAGCCCCAGCATTTT. Encoded protein: CAWSVQGLGNQPQHF.

This clone was seen a few times. V usage is TRBV28 and J usage is TRBJ2-5; no reliable D call. There are 12 residues in the CDR3. Germline values: CDR1 MDHEN, CDR2 SYDVKM. V lost 3 bases to trimming and J lost 3 bases, with 5 bases between them. This CDR3 reads CASSFREETQYF. The CDR3 DNA sequence: TGTGCCAGCAGTTTTCGAGAAGAGACCCAGTACTTC.

This clone occurred once. Here the CDR3 DNA reads TGTGCCAGCAGCGTCGACAGGAGCGGACAGCCCCAGCATTTT. As protein: CASSVDRSGQPQHF. The chain carries TRBV9 and TRBJ1-5, with D perhaps matching TRBD1 (6 bases). V dropped 2 bases and J dropped 7 bases, with 13 bases sitting between them. This CDR3 has 14 amino acids. Germline V CDR1 and CDR2: SGDLS, YYNGEE.

The chain joins TRBV9 to TRBJ1-1; D unresolved. V was clipped by 0 bases and J by 4 bases, with 13 bases between them. This CDR3 is built from 15 residues. Per the germline V gene, CDR1 is SGDLS and CDR2 is YYNGEE. The CDR3 nucleotides read TGTGCCAGCAGCGTAGATGAGGTGCGAGGCACTGAAGCTTTCTTT. Protein product: CASSVDEVRGTEAFF.

The genes are TRBV4-1 and TRBJ2-7; 7 bases are shared with TRBD1. The CDR3 totals 16 residues. V was clipped by 1 base and J by 0 bases; unmatched bases: 6. Per germline, CDR1 MGHRA and CDR2 YSYEKL. In DNA, the CDR3 is TGCGCCAGCAGCCAAGTACGGGACAGCCTCTCCTACGAGCAGTACTTC. It is translated as CASSQVRDSLSYEQYF.

This chain links TRBV7-2 with TRBJ2-3, with D possibly being TRBD1 (5 bases). V was cut by 5 bases and J by 2 bases, with 20 bases left in between. From germline, CDR1 is SGHTA and CDR2 FQGNSA. There are 17 residues in the CDR3. The CDR3 is CASSVGLGAQPTDTQYF. The CDR3 nucleotides are TGTGCCAGCAGCGTGGGTCTTGGGGCTCAGCCCACAGATACGCAGTATTTT.

The chain has TRBV4-3 and TRBJ2-6; D is perhaps TRBD1 (6 bases). This CDR3 is 17 amino acids long. Germline loops: CDR1 LGHNA, CDR2 YSLEER. The ends were cut back, 2 bases at V and 4 bases at J, with 15 bases in the middle. CDR3 in DNA: TGCGCCAGCAGCCAACTCTCGAGGGGGTTCGGGGCCAACGTCCTGACTTTC. This sequence encodes CASSQLSRGFGANVLTF.

The gene calls are TRBV18 and TRBJ2-7, with TRBD1 identical over 9 bases. Germline trimming cut 3 bases from V and 3 bases from J; bases unmatched to any gene: 6. The CDR3 totals 15 residues. The germline V gene has CDR1 KGHSH and CDR2 LQKENI. In DNA, the CDR3 is TGTGCCAGCTCACCGGCGGGGGACAGGGTCTACGAGCAGTACTTC. Protein sequence: CASSPAGDRVYEQYF.

This clone has only a few counts. Relative to the germline gene, one junction end is altered; a read error may explain this. V and J are TRBV6-5 and TRBJ2-1; 9 bases fit TRBD2. This CDR3 has 12 amino acids. CDR1 is MNHEY, CDR2 SVGAGI, per germline. The CDR3 reads CASSPGLAPPVF. In DNA form, the CDR3 reads TGTGCCAGCAGCCCGGGACTAGCACCGCCAGTCTTC.

A few counts support this clone. This chain uses TRBV9 with TRBJ2-2; D call uncertain. V lost 6 bases to trimming and J lost 5 bases, with 11 bases between them. Per germline, CDR1 SGDLS and CDR2 YYNGEE. CDR3 length equals 13 residues. Here the CDR3 DNA reads TGTGCCAGCACCGATGTCGGGACCGGGGAGCTGTTTTTT. Translating it yields CASTDVGTGELFF.